The 25 T cell receptor beta chains given below trace back to one sample, sequenced in a study of spatial heterogeneity in lung cancer. TCRdb itself ran the 5' RACE reads through MiXCR, one entry per CDR3 protein. Of roughly 110,000 distinct CDR3 sequences listed, 10% to 12% are singletons. Stated time point: blood at routine non-recurrence follow-up after resection. Sequencing used PBMCs, obtained at follow-up. The receptors shown here come from a female donor with early-stage non-small cell lung cancer.

This clonotype has more than one count but fewer than ten. The gene calls are TRBV5-1 and TRBJ2-2; 9 nucleotides agree with TRBD2. Per the germline V gene, CDR1 is SGHRS and CDR2 is YFSETQ. This CDR3 spans 16 amino acids. The V gene end was trimmed by 0 bases and the J gene end by 7 bases; junction bases not matched to a gene: 7. CDR3 sequence: CASSLGRSGRIGELFF. DNA of the CDR3: TGCGCCAGCAGCTTGGGGCGTAGCGGGAGAATCGGGGAGCTGTTTTTT.

This clonotype came up a few times. For the CDR3, the DNA is TGTGCCAGCAGTCTGAGGCTAGCGGGAGGGTTCCGAACCTACGAGCAGTACGTC. Translating it yields CASSLRLAGGFRTYEQYV. J is TRBJ2-7 and V is TRBV28, with 12 nucleotides matching TRBD2. Looked up from germline, CDR1 is MDHEN and CDR2 is SYDVKM. This CDR3 is built from 18 residues. The V gene end was trimmed by 5 bases and the J gene end by 2 bases; junction bases not matched to a gene: 13.

This clonotype was found many times. The chain links TRBV3-1 to TRBJ2-3, with D tentatively TRBD2 (5 bases). V was cut by 0 bases and J by 4 bases, with 11 bases left in between. Germline lookup yields CDR1 LGHDT and CDR2 YNNKEL (reference sequence). This CDR3 contains 15 residues. CDR3 residues: CASSQDGRAADTQYF. The CDR3 DNA is TGTGCCAGCAGCCAAGACGGGCGGGCCGCAGATACGCAGTATTTT.

The V call is TRBV5-1, the J call TRBJ1-5; unclear D gene. The CDR3 runs to 11 residues. Deletions cut 5 bases from V and 4 bases from J, with 4 bases between. Germline V gives CDR1 SGHRS, CDR2 YFSETQ. The CDR3 reads CASRVNQPQHF. In nucleotides, the CDR3 is TGCGCCAGCAGGGTAAATCAGCCCCAGCATTTT.

This clonotype was seen a handful of times. The chain recombines TRBV27 with TRBJ2-5; 8 bases agree with TRBD2. Germline CDR1 reads MNHEY; CDR2 reads SMNVEV (reference sequence). J was trimmed by 4 bases and V by 8 bases; bases with no gene match: 6. The length of the CDR3 is 13 residues. In DNA form, the CDR3 reads TGTGCCAGCGGGCCGGGACTAGGAGAGACCCAGTACTTC. It yields the protein CASGPGLGETQYF.

This clonotype was recorded at least ten times. The V gene is TRBV12-3 or TRBV12-4, the J gene TRBJ2-5, with TRBD2 matching 7 bases. Germline trimming cut 6 bases from V and 4 bases from J; bases unmatched to any gene: 8. The CDR3 has 14 amino acids. CDR3 in amino acids: CASSSTGLVETQYF. Here the CDR3 DNA reads TGTGCCAGCAGCTCAACCGGACTAGTAGAGACCCAGTACTTC.

There are many counts of this clonotype. The chain couples TRBV29-1 to TRBJ2-3; D gene ambiguous. V lost 2 bases to trimming and J lost 5 bases, with 5 bases between them. The CDR3 contains 11 residues. Germline lookup yields CDR1 SQVTM and CDR2 ANQGSEA. The DNA of the CDR3 is TGCAGCGTTGAACTCCTAGATACGCAGTATTTT. Protein: CSVELLDTQYF.

This clonotype has a handful of counts. The V gene is TRBV28, the J gene TRBJ1-1, with D unresolved. Germline lookup yields CDR1 MDHEN and CDR2 SYDVKM. The ends were cut back, 3 bases at V and 2 bases at J, with 10 bases in the middle. The CDR3 runs 14 residues. CDR3 DNA sequence: TGTGCCAGCAGTTTTCAATCGTCCAACACTGAAGCTTTCTTT. Translated: CASSFQSSNTEAFF.

The chain carries TRBV20-1 and TRBJ2-1; weak D call: TRBD2 (5 bases). The CDR3 is 15 amino acids. Between the trimmed V and J ends, which lost 1 base and 4 bases, there was a span of 14 bases. Looked up from germline, CDR1 is DFQATT and CDR2 is SNEGSKA (reference sequence). CDR3 protein: CSARGTFTGYNEQFF. For the CDR3, the DNA is TGCAGTGCTAGAGGGACCTTTACGGGGTACAATGAGCAGTTCTTC.

This clonotype was detected a few times. The gene calls are TRBV28 and TRBJ2-5; D unresolved. Germline-derived CDR1 and CDR2 are MDHEN and SYDVKM. Between the trimmed V and J ends, which lost 6 bases and 5 bases, there was a span of 10 bases. The CDR3 spans 12 residues. CDR3 in amino acids: CASSPEVETQYF. The CDR3 DNA follows: TGTGCCAGCAGCCCCGAGGTCGAGACCCAGTACTTC. The full variable domain, its missing parts supplied by reference TRBV28 and TRBJ2-5, is DVKVTQSSRYLVKRTGEKVFLECVQDMDHENMFWYRQDPGLGLRLIYFSYDVKMKEKGDIPEGYSVSREKKERFSLILESASTNQTSMYLCASSPEVETQYFGPGTRLLVL.

The V gene is TRBV20-1, the J gene TRBJ2-3; 13 positions agree with TRBD2. Trimming at V came to 1 base and at J to 6 bases, leaving 10 bases not matched to a gene. The CDR3 consists of 17 residues. Germline V gene lookup returns CDR1 DFQATT and CDR2 SNEGSKA (reference sequence). The CDR3: CSARARVLAGGRDTQYF. In DNA, the CDR3 is TGCAGTGCTAGAGCGAGGGTACTAGCGGGAGGGCGTGATACGCAGTATTTT.

This clonotype has just a few counts. J is TRBJ1-5 and V is TRBV18; D uncertain. In germline, CDR1 is KGHSH, CDR2 LQKENI. Trimming cost V 3 bases and J 5 bases, with 11 bases left between them. The CDR3 contains 14 residues. CDR3 DNA: TGTGCCAGCTCACCGCGACGTAACGATCAGCCCCAGCATTTT. Its translation is CASSPRRNDQPQHF.

This clonotype has a count of ten or more. The J gene is TRBJ1-1, the V gene TRBV12-3 or TRBV12-4; 11 bases agree with TRBD1. The CDR3 covers 18 residues. V dropped 5 bases and J dropped 0; count of bases not matched to a gene: 11. CDR3 amino acids: CASSPVDRGRMMNTEAFF. CDR3 coding DNA: TGTGCCAGCAGTCCAGTGGACAGGGGGCGAATGATGAACACTGAAGCTTTCTTT.

This clonotype was detected a few times. The rearrangement uses TRBV20-1 and TRBJ1-1; no clear D gene. V lost 6 bases and J 7 bases, leaving 12 bases between the germline ends. Germline V lookup: CDR1 DFQATT, CDR2 SNEGSKA (reference sequence). The CDR3 runs 11 residues. CDR3 nucleotides: TGCAGTGCCCTACACGGGATTGAAGCTTTCTTT. This codes for CSALHGIEAFF.

This chain connects TRBV7-9 to TRBJ1-2; D unclear. The CDR3 length is 11 residues. Looked up from germline, CDR1 is SEHNR and CDR2 is FQNEAQ (reference sequence). The V and J ends lost 5 bases and 6 bases respectively, with 7 bases between them. The CDR3 loop reads CASSNRDGYTF. The CDR3 nucleotides read TGTGCCAGCAGCAACAGAGATGGCTACACCTTC.

This clonotype showed up many times. The chain combines TRBV12-3 or TRBV12-4 with TRBJ1-2; D is undetermined. The CDR3 is 14 amino acids. The V and J ends lost 5 bases and 5 bases respectively, with 15 bases between them. Here the CDR3 DNA reads TGTGCCAGCAGTACCGCGCAATCAGGTTATGGCTACACCTTC. Its translation: CASSTAQSGYGYTF.

This clonotype was recorded a few times. The chain employs TRBV7-9 and TRBJ2-3; 7 positions match TRBD2. Germline loops: CDR1 SEHNR, CDR2 FQNEAQ (reference sequence). The CDR3 loop spans 14 amino acids. Trimming took 4 bases from V and 2 from J; bases not matched to a gene: 3. The CDR3 region is CASSSAGTTDTQYF. In nucleotides, the CDR3 is TGTGCCAGCAGCTCAGCGGGAACCACAGATACGCAGTATTTT.

This clonotype occurred a few times. The V gene is TRBV29-1, the J gene TRBJ2-3; possibly TRBD2 for D (5 bases). The CDR3 contains 15 residues. Looked up from germline, CDR1 is SQVTM and CDR2 is ANQGSEA. Trimming took off 1 base at V and 5 bases at J, with 16 bases between the two ends. The CDR3 DNA reads TGCAGCGTTGAAGGGGAAGGCGGGTATTTAGATACGCAGTATTTT. Encoded protein: CSVEGEGGYLDTQYF.

V gene TRBV3-1 combines with J gene TRBJ2-3; TRBD2 might be the D (6 bases). The germline V and J ends were trimmed by 4 bases and 1 base, with 18 bases remaining between them. Germline assignment: CDR1 LGHDT and CDR2 YNNKEL (reference sequence). This CDR3 comprises 17 residues. The DNA for the CDR3 is TGTGCCAGCAGCCCCCACCCCGTCGGGAGCGGCACAGATACGCAGTATTTT. This sequence encodes CASSPHPVGSGTDTQYF.

The table lists this clonotype with many counts. The rearrangement joins TRBV12-3 or TRBV12-4 to TRBJ1-2; a weak D match, TRBD1 (6 bases). The ends were cut back, 6 bases at V and 4 bases at J, with 15 bases in the middle. The CDR3 runs to 14 residues. The CDR3 spells CASRRQDHVYGYTF. The DNA of the CDR3 is TGTGCCAGCAGGCGACAGGACCACGTCTATGGCTACACCTTC.

This clonotype has at least ten counts. The V and J genes are TRBV28 and TRBJ1-3; 7 bases are shared with TRBD1. Looked up from germline, CDR1 is MDHEN and CDR2 is SYDVKM. The CDR3 has 16 amino acids. Trimming removed 0 bases from V and 4 bases from J; junction bases left unmatched: 6. This CDR3 reads CASSLWPGQKGNTIYF. The CDR3, as DNA: TGTGCCAGCAGTTTATGGCCGGGACAGAAAGGAAACACCATATATTTT.

This rearrangement joins TRBV11-2 to TRBJ2-5; D call uncertain. Germline loops: CDR1 SGHAT, CDR2 FQNNGV. CDR3 length: 15 residues. V gave up 5 bases and J gave up 9 bases, with 22 bases separating them. The CDR3 sequence is CASSPQGSAVAPQYF. The CDR3 bases are TGTGCCAGCAGCCCGCAAGGGTCTGCAGTCGCGCCCCAGTACTTC.

This clonotype has only a few counts. This chain links TRBV3-1 with TRBJ2-1; 10 bases line up with TRBD2. Germline trimming cut 4 bases from V and 2 bases from J; bases unmatched to any gene: 2. Germline V gene lookup returns CDR1 LGHDT and CDR2 YNNKEL (reference sequence). The CDR3 has 15 residues. Written as DNA, the CDR3 is TGTGCCAGCAGCCCACTAGCGGGAACCTACAATGAGCAGTTCTTC. This encodes CASSPLAGTYNEQFF.

The chain is built from TRBV29-1 and TRBJ1-2; no clear D gene. The CDR3 has 13 residues. V was clipped by 6 bases and J by 0 bases, with 11 bases between them. From germline, CDR1 is SQVTM and CDR2 ANQGSEA. As DNA, the CDR3 is TGCAGCGTCGTGAGAACAGCTAACTATGGCTACACCTTC. Its protein is CSVVRTANYGYTF.

The rearrangement links TRBV6-2 or TRBV6-3 to TRBJ2-7, with 10 bases fitting TRBD2. This CDR3 has 15 amino acids. Germline CDR1 reads MNHEY; CDR2 reads SVGEGT. The ends lost 7 bases at V and 3 bases at J; junction bases unmatched: 9. The CDR3 loop reads CASNTGLAGDYEQYV. The CDR3 coding sequence is TGTGCCAGCAATACAGGGCTAGCGGGAGACTACGAGCAGTACGTC.